A selection of T cell receptor beta chains follows, all from one sample in a study of blood T cell repertoires in COVID-19. Using immunoSEQ multiplex PCR, the repertoire was profiled, and TCRdb retains in-frame clones only, with some absent. Altogether 60,000 to 65,000 clones are present, around 80% being singletons, with the ten largest covering 4% to 5.5%. The sequenced sample consisted of peripheral blood. The receptors derive from a human donor in a cohort sampled during active COVID-19. Each CDR3 is given with its conserved first and last residue. The D gene is left open where the match is weak. Clone sizes are given selectively: once, few, many, or a class where the clone is expanded.

TRBJ2-1,TRBV9,-,TRBD2,TGTGCCAGCAGCGACCGGACTAGCGGGGTCGGTGAGCAGTTCTTC,CASSDRTSGVGEQFF
TRBJ1-2,TRBV25-1,-,TRBD1,TGTGCCAGCAGTGGGGACAGGGCAGTTGCTAACTATGGCTACACCTTC,CASSGDRAVANYGYTF
TRBJ2-5,TRBV9,once,TRBD1,TGTGCCAGCAGCTTGACAGGGGGCTGGGAGACCCAGTACTTC,CASSLTGGWETQYF
TRBJ1-2,TRBV9,-,TRBD1,TGTGCCAGCAGCGTAGAAGGACAGGGGCACTATGGCTACACCTTC,CASSVEGQGHYGYTF
TRBJ2-1,TRBV20-1,-,-,TGCAGTGCTAGAGGAGACAATGAGCAGTTCTTC,CSARGDNEQFF
TRBJ2-5,TRBV4-2,-,TRBD2,TGTGCCAGCAGTGACCTAGCGGAAGAGACCCAGTACTTC,CASSDLAEETQYF
TRBJ2-2,TRBV9,-,TRBD2,TGTGCCAGCAGCGTGACGGGGGGGAACACCGGGGAGCTGTTTTTT,CASSVTGGNTGELFF
TRBJ2-5,TRBV19,-,-,TGTGCCAGTAGTTTACAGGGATTCCAAGAGACCCAGTACTTC,CASSLQGFQETQYF
TRBJ2-1,TRBV5-1,-,-,TGCGCCAGCAGCCCCGGAGACCGGCCCAACAATGAGCAGTTCTTC,CASSPGDRPNNEQFF
TRBJ2-5,TRBV5-1,-,TRBD2,TGCGCCAGCAGCGCCCCGGGACTAGCGGGGTCACAGACCCAGTACTTC,CASSAPGLAGSQTQYF
TRBJ2-5,TRBV6-5,-,-,TGTGCCAGCAGTTACGGGCAGGGCCAGGGGTCCCAGTACTTC,CASSYGQGQGSQYF
TRBJ1-1,TRBV5-4,-,TRBD1,TGTGCCAGCAGCACCCGGCAGGGGGCTGAAGCTTTCTTT,CASSTRQGAEAFF
TRBJ2-2,TRBV6-1,-,TRBD1,TGTGCCAGCAGTGGCACAGGGGGCGCGGGCACCGGGGAGCTGTTTTTT,CASSGTGGAGTGELFF
TRBJ2-7,TRBV3-1/TRBV3-2,-,-,TGTGCCAGCAGCCAAGGTCACGGAGGCTACGAGCAGTACTTC,CASSQGHGGYEQYF
TRBJ2-3,TRBV4-3,-,TRBD2,TGCGCCAGCAGCCAAGAGGGACTAGCGACAGATACGCAGTATTTT,CASSQEGLATDTQYF
TRBJ1-6,TRBV7-8,few,TRBD1,TGTGCCAGCAGCTTAGAGAGGTTGACAGGGGGCGGTTCACCCCTCCACTTT,CASSLERLTGGGSPLHF
TRBJ1-2,TRBV5-4,few,TRBD1,TGTGCCAGCAGCTGGACAGGGGACTATGGCTACACCTTC,CASSWTGDYGYTF
TRBJ1-1,TRBV10-3,-,-,TGTGCCATCAGGACAGAACAAGTCGCTGAAGCTTTCTTT,CAIRTEQVAEAFF
TRBJ1-2,TRBV25-1,many,TRBD1,TGTGCCAGCAGTGAATTAGGACAGGGGATACGCTACACCTTC,CASSELGQGIRYTF
TRBJ1-1,TRBV4-1,few,-,TGCGCCAGCAGCTCGCCCCAGACAGGAACTGAAGCTTTCTTT,CASSSPQTGTEAFF
TRBJ1-1,TRBV19,-,-,TGTGCCAGTAAAACAATGGCGGCAGCGAACACTGAAGCTTTCTTT,CASKTMAAANTEAFF
TRBJ1-6,TRBV7-3,-,TRBD1,TGTGCCAGCAGCTTCCTCGGACAGGGGGATATTTCACCCCTCCACTTT,CASSFLGQGDISPLHF
TRBJ1-2,TRBV5-6,-,TRBD1,TGTGCCAGCAGCGACACAGGGGGGAATGGCTACACCTTC,CASSDTGGNGYTF
TRBJ2-4,TRBV6-5,-,-,TGTGCCAGCAGTTACAAATCGGGGTTAGCCAAAAACATTCAGTACTTC,CASSYKSGLAKNIQYF
TRBJ1-1,TRBV29-1,-,TRBD1,TGCAGCGGCACCCGGGACAGGGCCCCCTTAGGGTCTGAAGCTTTCTTT,CSGTRDRAPLGSEAFF
TRBJ1-3,TRBV15,-,-,TGTGCCACCAGCAGAGAGAGTTTCTCTGGAAACACCATATATTTT,CATSRESFSGNTIYF
TRBJ2-3,TRBV28,-,TRBD1,TGTGCCAGCAGCCGACAGGGAGCCACAGATACGCAGTATTTT,CASSRQGATDTQYF
TRBJ2-7,TRBV5-1,-,-,TGCGCCAGCAGCTCGGGAGATGGGGGGAGACCTTACTACGAGCAGTACTTC,CASSSGDGGRPYYEQYF
TRBJ2-4,TRBV14,-,-,TGTGCCAGCAGCCAAGATCTGAGGGTGAACATTCAGTACTTC,CASSQDLRVNIQYF
TRBJ2-7,TRBV27,-,TRBD1,TGTGCCAGCAGTTTAATCGGGTGGCGGGACAGGGGTCCCTACGAGCAGTACTTC,CASSLIGWRDRGPYEQYF
TRBJ2-7,TRBV11-2,-,-,TGTGCCAGCAGCTTAGGGACAAACTACGAGCAGTACTTC,CASSLGTNYEQYF
TRBJ1-2,TRBV15,-,-,TGTGCCACCAGCAGCCGGGACATCCATGGCTACACCTTC,CATSSRDIHGYTF
TRBJ2-5,TRBV27,-,TRBD1,TGTGCCAGCAGTGGCCTAACTTTTTCCGGGACAGGGTTTAAGACCCAGTACTTC,CASSGLTFSGTGFKTQYF
TRBJ2-7,TRBV4-1,-,-,TGCGCCAGCAGCCAAGAGAGGGACGAGCAGTACTTC,CASSQERDEQYF
TRBJ2-7,TRBV30,many,-,TGTGCCTGGAGCTCGGGGTTCTACGAGCAGTACTTC,CAWSSGFYEQYF
TRBJ2-3,TRBV6-4,-,-,TGTGCCAGCACCCTCACGAGTGGAGGCACAGATACGCAGTATTTT,CASTLTSGGTDTQYF
TRBJ1-5,TRBV19,-,-,TGTGCCAGCGAGGGGGGGCCTAGCAATCAGCCCCAGCATTTT,CASEGGPSNQPQHF
TRBJ2-1,TRBV7-2,-,TRBD2,TGTGCCAGCAGCTCGCGGGGGGTCAATGAGCAGTTCTTC,CASSSRGVNEQFF
TRBJ2-7,TRBV7-8,-,TRBD1,TGTGCCAGCAGCGATCCAAACAGGGGGCGCGTCGACGAGCAGTACTTC,CASSDPNRGRVDEQYF
TRBJ2-7,TRBV20-1,-,TRBD2,TGCAGTGCTAGTAGTAGCGGGGGTGCCTACGAGCAGTACTTC,CSASSSGGAYEQYF
TRBJ2-7,TRBV5-8,-,-,TGTGCCAGCAGCCCCCGTGGAGGGCAGCTCTACGAGCAGTACTTC,CASSPRGGQLYEQYF
TRBJ2-5,TRBV2,once,TRBD2,TGTGCCAGTGCGGGACTAGCGAAAGAGACCCAGTACTTC,CASAGLAKETQYF
TRBJ1-1,TRBV27,-,-,TGTGCCAGCAGCCCGGGATGGGGCACTGAAGCTTTCTTT,CASSPGWGTEAFF
TRBJ2-2,TRBV19,-,TRBD2,TGTGCCAGTAGTAGGGGCGGACTAGCGGGGAACACCGGGGAGCTGTTTTTT,CASSRGGLAGNTGELFF
TRBJ1-5,TRBV6-1,-,-,TGTGCCAGCAGTGAAGTGGCGGGTCGGGGTCAGCCCCAGCATTTT,CASSEVAGRGQPQHF
TRBJ2-7,TRBV3-1/TRBV3-2,-,TRBD1,TGTGCCAGCAGCCAAAAAGAAGGGGGCGCAACCGGCGAGCAGTACTTC,CASSQKEGGATGEQYF
TRBJ2-7,TRBV3-1/TRBV3-2,-,TRBD2,TGTGCCAGCAGCCTAGCGGGGGGCTCCTACGAGCAGTACTTC,CASSLAGGSYEQYF
TRBJ2-7,TRBV2,-,TRBD2,TGTGCCAGCAGTGGACTAGCCGAGCAGTACTTC,CASSGLAEQYF
TRBJ2-1,TRBV19,-,TRBD2,TGTGCCAGTAGTGCGCTAGCGGAGGGATACAATGAGCAGTTCTTC,CASSALAEGYNEQFF
TRBJ2-7,TRBV6-5,-,TRBD1,TGTGCCAGCAGCCAATCGGGACAGGCCGGGGGTGTGCAGTACTTC,CASSQSGQAGGVQYF
TRBJ2-3,TRBV19,-,TRBD2,TGTGCCAGTAGTTTCCGACTAGCGGGGGGAGGAGTAACAGATACGCAGTATTTT,CASSFRLAGGGVTDTQYF
TRBJ1-4,TRBV6-6,few,-,TGTGCCAGCAGAAACAGGGCGGTAGGAGAAAAACTGTTTTTT,CASRNRAVGEKLFF
TRBJ2-5,TRBV5-4,-,TRBD2,TGTGCCAGCAGCCGGTCGCTAGCGGGGGACCACAGCCAGACCCAGTACTTC,CASSRSLAGDHSQTQYF